The T cell receptor (beta chain) described here comes from a study of T cell repertoires in cytomegalovirus infection. Study context: Peptides in the study included HLA-C-restricted and HLA-B-restricted CMV epitopes.

TCRdb re-derived calls from the reads in MiXCR, one entry per CDR3 protein. The sample has approximately 910,000 distinct CDR3 sequences; less than 35% are singletons. V shed 3 bases and J shed 3 bases, with 23 bases lying between them. This CDR3 is 18 amino acids long. CDR1 MGHRA and CDR2 YSYEKL come from the germline V gene. This clonotype was seen once. What it binds is unknown. The V and J genes are TRBV4-1 and TRBJ1-1; D is unclear. The TCR comes from a human donor in good health (CMV status not recorded). Some clones in this sample may be carry-over from other donors' samples. This sample comprised cultured CD8+ T cells from PBMCs, obtained from culture after CMV antigen stimulation. The CDR3 DNA follows: TGCGCCAGCAGCCATTCCGCCCAAAGAGGCCCTGGGGACACTGAAGCTTTCTTT. Translation gives CASSHSAQRGPGDTEAFF.